This record concerns one T cell receptor (beta chain) sequence. Repertoires were generated with immunoSEQ multiplex PCR, while TCRdb's copy carries only in-frame clones and drops some. The repertoire holds some 54,000 clones, with approximately 91% as singletons. These data come from a study of blood T cell repertoires in COVID-19. Across the study: Nucleic acid was either cDNA or gDNA, and it came from T cells, B-cell-depleted T cells, or PBMCs.

This sequence was found in a man in his 60s with acute or convalescent COVID-19. Sequencing was done on a sample of peripheral blood.

Here the CDR3 reads CASSSTSGRARFEQYF. The DNA for the CDR3 is TGTGCCAGCAGCTCCACTAGCGGGAGGGCCCGGTTCGAGCAGTACTTC. The J gene is TRBJ2-7, the V gene TRBV7-2; 13 nucleotides align to TRBD2. The CDR3 is made up of 16 amino acids. V shed 4 bases and J 6 bases; nucleotides not matched to a gene: 9. Germline V gives CDR1 SGHTA, CDR2 FQGNSA.